This record looks at one TCR beta chain sequence and its context. Its specificity is not known. Germline values: CDR1 LNHNV, CDR2 YYDKDF (reference sequence). Trimming removed 0 bases from V and 0 bases from J, with 12 bases in between. This CDR3 spans 17 amino acids. PCR primers comprised 60 Vbeta and 13 Jbeta primers. Here immunoSEQ multiplex PCR was the method, and the copy in TCRdb shows in-frame clones only, minus some. Of 150,000 to 200,000 clones in the sample, roughly 83% were seen once. These data belong to a study of cytomegalovirus exposure and HLA in healthy donors. Study-wide findings and caveats: Cytomegalovirus association was listed for 164 TCR beta chains. A later analysis reported that several of the most significant clusters appeared to be linked to common viral pathogens, among them Epstein-Barr virus.

The chain uses TRBV15 and TRBJ1-3; D call uncertain. The sequence was obtained from a woman aged 45-59 years in good health and CMV-seronegative. Sequencing was carried out using PBMCs. This chain's CDR3 is CATSREALESSGNTIYF. CDR3 nucleotides: TGTGCCACCAGCAGAGAGGCGCTAGAAAGCTCTGGAAACACCATATATTTT.